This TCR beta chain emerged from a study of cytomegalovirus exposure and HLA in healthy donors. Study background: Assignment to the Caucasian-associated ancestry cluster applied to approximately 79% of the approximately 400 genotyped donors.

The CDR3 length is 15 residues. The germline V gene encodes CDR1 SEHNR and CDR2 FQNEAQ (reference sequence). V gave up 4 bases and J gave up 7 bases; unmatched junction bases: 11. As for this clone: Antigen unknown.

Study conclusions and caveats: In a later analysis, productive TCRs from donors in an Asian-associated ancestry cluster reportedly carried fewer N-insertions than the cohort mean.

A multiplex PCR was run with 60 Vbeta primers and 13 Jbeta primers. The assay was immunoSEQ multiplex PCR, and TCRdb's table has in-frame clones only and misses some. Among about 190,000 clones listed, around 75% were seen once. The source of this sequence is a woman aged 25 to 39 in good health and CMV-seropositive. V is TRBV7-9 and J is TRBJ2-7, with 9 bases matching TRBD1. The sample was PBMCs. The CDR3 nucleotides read TGTGCCAGCAGCTCCGCCGGGACAGGGTATCGGGAGCAGTACTTC. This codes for CASSSAGTGYREQYF.